These 9 T cell receptor beta chains came from one sample sequenced in a study of radiotherapy plus CTLA-4 blockade in lung cancer. Only in-frame clones appear in the TCRdb table, and some are missing; sequencing was by immunoSEQ multiplex PCR. The sample contains roughly 59,000 clones, under 75% of which appear only once. Sequencing was performed on peripheral blood, taken from a patient treated with radiotherapy plus ipilimumab. The receptors were gathered from a human donor with non-small cell lung cancer whose response to radiotherapy plus ipilimumab could not be evaluated.

The chain links TRBV27 to TRBJ2-7, with TRBD2 matching over 13 bases. Germline CDR1 is MNHEY and CDR2 is SMNVEV (reference sequence). The CDR3 spans 15 residues. V lost 6 bases, J lost 0 bases, and 2 bases stayed unmatched. For the CDR3, the DNA is TGTGCCAGCAGGGGACTAGCGGGGCACTCCTACGAGCAGTACTTC. Translated: CASRGLAGHSYEQYF.

V gene TRBV28 combines with J gene TRBJ2-5; 8 bases map to TRBD1. CDR1 is MDHEN, CDR2 SYDVKM, per germline. This CDR3 has 14 amino acids. Unmatched junction bases numbered 7, after V lost 6 bases and J lost 4 bases. This CDR3 reads CASRSTGEVETQYF. The CDR3 nucleotides read TGTGCCAGCAGGTCGACAGGGGAAGTAGAGACCCAGTACTTC.

The rearrangement links TRBV7-9 to TRBJ2-7, with a possible D match to TRBD1 (6 bases). V was clipped by 7 bases and J by 5 bases, with 15 bases between them. This CDR3 is built from 13 residues. Germline assignment: CDR1 SEHNR and CDR2 FQNEAQ (reference sequence). The CDR3 bases are TGTGCCAGCAACCCAGCCCGGACAGACGAGCAGTACTTC. It translates to CASNPARTDEQYF.

This clone has more than one count but fewer than ten. The rearrangement joins TRBV7-9 to TRBJ2-3; TRBD1 is a possible D gene (5 bases). CDR3 length equals 15 residues. V lost 0 bases to trimming and J lost 2 bases, with 9 bases between them. Germline CDR1 is SEHNR and CDR2 is FQNEAQ (reference sequence). The CDR3 DNA reads as TGTGCCAGCAGCTTAGCGGGGCCTTTCACAGATACGCAGTATTTT. This translates into CASSLAGPFTDTQYF.

In its sample, this clone was seen a few times. V usage is TRBV7-9 and J usage is TRBJ2-3, with 10 nucleotides matching TRBD1. This CDR3 has 16 residues. Per the germline V gene, CDR1 is SEHNR and CDR2 is FQNEAQ (reference sequence). The V segment lost 1 base and the J segment 6 bases; nucleotides outside the gene matches: 7. The CDR3 sequence is CASSLEGQGLGDTQYF. The CDR3 DNA sequence: TGTGCCAGCAGCTTAGAGGGACAGGGGTTAGGGGATACGCAGTATTTT.

This rearrangement joins TRBV6-1 to TRBJ1-1; D is possibly TRBD1 (6 bases). Germline V gene data show CDR1 as MNHNS and CDR2 as SASEGT. The CDR3 is made up of 15 amino acids. Trimming removed 7 bases from V and 0 bases from J, with 15 bases in between. CDR3 DNA sequence: TGTGCCAGCACCGAGGGGGGGACGGTGAACACTGAAGCTTTCTTT. Its protein product is CASTEGGTVNTEAFF.

This rearrangement joins TRBV19 to TRBJ2-3; D remains ambiguous. Germline V CDR1 and CDR2: LNHDA, SQIVND (reference sequence). The CDR3 totals 13 residues. V dropped 7 bases and J dropped 2 bases, with 10 bases sitting between them. The DNA for the CDR3 is TGTGCCAGTACCGTTAGTTCCACAGATACGCAGTATTTT. This encodes CASTVSSTDTQYF. The full variable domain, its missing parts supplied by reference TRBV19 and TRBJ2-3, is DGGITQSPKYLFRKEGQNVTLSCEQNLNHDAMYWYRQDPGQGLRLIYYSQIVNDFQKGDIAEGYSVSREKKESFPLTVTSAQKNPTAFYLCASTVSSTDTQYFGPGTRLTVL.

V and J are TRBV10-3 and TRBJ1-6; TRBD1 matches 7 bases. The trim removed 0 bases at V and 5 bases at J, leaving 1 base unmatched. The CDR3 has 15 amino acids. CDR1 is ENHRY and CDR2 is SYGVKD in the germline V gene. Here the CDR3 DNA reads TGTGCCATCAGTGAGTCGGGACAGCATAATTCACCCCTCCACTTT. It codes for CAISESGQHNSPLHF.

The chain links TRBV4-1 to TRBJ1-2, with TRBD1 matching over 7 bases. The J segment lost 2 bases and the V segment lost 6 bases, leaving 6 bases of the junction unmatched. Germline V gives CDR1 MGHRA, CDR2 YSYEKL. The CDR3 loop spans 14 amino acids. CDR3 nucleotides: TGCGCCAGCAGTCAGGGGGAGAACAACTATGGCTACACCTTC. It translates to CASSQGENNYGYTF.